The rows below give T cell receptor beta chains drawn from one sample of a study of blood T cell repertoires in COVID-19. Method: immunoSEQ multiplex PCR; TCRdb's copy keeps in-frame clones and lacks some. This table has 200,000 or so clones, about 82% appearing once. The specimen was peripheral blood. These receptors were obtained from a woman aged 25 to 39 with acute or convalescent COVID-19. CDR3s include the opening cysteine and the closing phenylalanine or tryptophan. D genes are given only for firm matches. Clone size is stated in some rows and not others, as once, few, many or a class when expanded.

>TRBD1|TRBV5-3|17|-|TRBJ1-1
CARSRSLDRPLNTEAFF
TGTGCCAGAAGCCGAAGTCTGGACAGGCCCCTGAACACTGAAGCTTTCTTT
>TRBD2|TRBV13|17|-|TRBJ2-2
CASSHERGAGEAGELFF
TGTGCCAGCAGCCATGAACGGGGAGCGGGAGAGGCCGGGGAGCTGTTTTTT
>-|TRBV5-6|14|once|TRBJ1-1
CASSFGGAGTEAFF
TGTGCCAGCAGCTTTGGTGGGGCTGGCACTGAAGCTTTCTTT
>-|TRBV5-6|15|-|TRBJ1-2
CASSEGRREYYGYTF
TGTGCCAGCAGCGAGGGCCGAAGGGAATACTATGGCTACACCTTC
>-|TRBV5-1|15|-|TRBJ1-4
CASSAIATANEKLFF
TGCGCCAGCAGCGCGATTGCGACAGCTAATGAAAAACTGTTTTTT
>TRBD1|TRBV7-8|19|-|TRBJ2-2
CASSFSSRGTGQNTGELFF
TGTGCCAGCAGCTTTTCGTCCCGGGGGACAGGGCAAAACACCGGGGAGCTGTTTTTT
>-|TRBV3-1/TRBV3-2|16|-|TRBJ1-6
CASSLGRGRANSPLHF
TGTGCCAGCAGCCTTGGCCGGGGGAGGGCGAATTCACCCCTCCACTTT
>-|TRBV5-1|14|-|TRBJ1-3
CASRSEGLRHTIYF
TGCGCCAGCAGGTCAGAAGGACTTAGGCACACCATATATTTT
>TRBD1|TRBV4-3|15|-|TRBJ1-1
CASSLETGVNTEAFF
TGCGCCAGCAGCCTAGAAACAGGGGTGAACACTGAAGCTTTCTTT
>TRBD1|TRBV11-2|15|once|TRBJ1-4
CASSFGYRGDEKLFF
TGTGCCAGCAGCTTTGGGTACAGGGGGGATGAAAAACTGTTTTTT
>TRBD2|TRBV28|15|-|TRBJ2-2
CASSAPGGGAGELFF
TGTGCCAGCAGTGCTCCAGGCGGGGGGGCCGGGGAGCTGTTTTTT
>TRBD1|TRBV18|16|-|TRBJ2-3
CASSPTGGLTTDTQYF
TGTGCCAGCTCGCCTACAGGGGGCCTGACCACAGATACGCAGTATTTT
>TRBD2|TRBV24-1|15|once|TRBJ2-7
CATSDITSGGFGQYF
TGTGCCACCAGTGATATAACTAGCGGGGGCTTCGGGCAGTACTTC
>TRBD1|TRBV19|14|-|TRBJ1-5
CASSTYRGYQPQHF
TGTGCCAGTAGTACGTACAGGGGCTATCAGCCCCAGCATTTT
>TRBD1|TRBV4-3|16|-|TRBJ2-3
CASSQDLGQGTDTQYF
TGCGCCAGCAGCCAAGATCTAGGACAGGGCACAGATACGCAGTATTTT
>-|TRBV5-1|16|-|TRBJ1-4
CASSSLRAGVSEKLFF
TGCGCCAGCAGCTCCCTTCGGGCAGGGGTCAGTGAAAAACTGTTTTTT
>TRBD1|TRBV7-2|14|-|TRBJ1-2
CASSLVGRGHGYTF
TGTGCCAGCAGCTTAGTCGGCAGGGGGCATGGCTACACCTTC
>TRBD2|TRBV2|16|-|TRBJ2-1
CASSSLAGAAYNEQFF
TGTGCCAGCAGCTCCCTAGCGGGGGCCGCCTACAATGAGCAGTTCTTC
>-|TRBV30|15|-|TRBJ1-4
CAWSVLGRGNEKLFF
TGTGCCTGGAGTGTACTAGGCAGGGGTAATGAAAAACTGTTTTTT
>-|TRBV5-1|16|-|TRBJ2-2
CASSLGGGGDTGELFF
TGCGCCAGCAGCTTGGGCGGGGGCGGCGACACCGGGGAGCTGTTTTTT
>TRBD2|TRBV5-1|16|-|TRBJ2-1
CASSPGGLAGWNEQFF
TGCGCCAGCAGCCCCGGGGGACTAGCGGGATGGAATGAGCAGTTCTTC
>-|TRBV5-5|14|-|TRBJ1-4
CASSLHGQNEKLFF
TGTGCCAGCAGCTTGCACGGACAGAATGAAAAACTGTTTTTT
>TRBD2|TRBV6-4|13|once|TRBJ2-3
CASSDAGGDTQYF
TGTGCCAGCAGTGACGCGGGGGGCGATACGCAGTATTTT
>-|TRBV27|14|once|TRBJ1-1
CASSITVMNTEAFF
TGTGCCAGCAGTATCACAGTCATGAACACTGAAGCTTTCTTT
>-|TRBV29-1|12|-|TRBJ1-5
CSVQGDNQPQHF
TGCAGCGTTCAGGGTGACAATCAGCCCCAGCATTTT
>TRBD2|TRBV7-2|16|-|TRBJ2-1
CASSLGGGRAYNEQFF
TGTGCCAGCAGCTTAGGGGGCGGGAGGGCCTACAATGAGCAGTTCTTC
>TRBD2|TRBV2|14|once|TRBJ2-1
CASKLAGPYNEQFF
TGTGCCAGCAAGCTAGCGGGGCCCTACAATGAGCAGTTCTTC